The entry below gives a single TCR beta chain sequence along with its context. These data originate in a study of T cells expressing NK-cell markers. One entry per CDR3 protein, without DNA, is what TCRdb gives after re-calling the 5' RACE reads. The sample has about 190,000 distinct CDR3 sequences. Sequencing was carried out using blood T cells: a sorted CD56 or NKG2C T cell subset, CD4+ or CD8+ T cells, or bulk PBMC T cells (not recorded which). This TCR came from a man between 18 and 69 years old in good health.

CDR3 in amino acids: CASSFGTSISPSHNEQFF. The chain recombines TRBV7-8 with TRBJ2-1; TCRdb selects TRBD2, and the lack of DNA leaves this call unchecked. From germline, CDR1 is SGHVS and CDR2 FQNEAQ. The CDR3 totals 18 residues.